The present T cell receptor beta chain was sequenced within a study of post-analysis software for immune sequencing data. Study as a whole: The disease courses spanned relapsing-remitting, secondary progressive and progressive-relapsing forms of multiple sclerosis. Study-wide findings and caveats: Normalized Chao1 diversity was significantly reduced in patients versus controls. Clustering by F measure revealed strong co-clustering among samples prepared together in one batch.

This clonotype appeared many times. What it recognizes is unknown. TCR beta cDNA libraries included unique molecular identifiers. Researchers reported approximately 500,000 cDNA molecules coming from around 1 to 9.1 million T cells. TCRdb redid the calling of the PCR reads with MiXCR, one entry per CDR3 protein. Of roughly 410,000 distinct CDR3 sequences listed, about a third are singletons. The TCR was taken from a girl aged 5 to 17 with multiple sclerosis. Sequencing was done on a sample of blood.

CDR3 loop: CASSQDHGTREQYF. The DNA of the CDR3 is TGCGCCAGCAGCCAAGATCACGGGACTCGGGAGCAGTACTTC. The chain is built from TRBV4-1 and TRBJ2-7, with D possibly matching TRBD2 (6 bases). V was trimmed by 0 bases and J by 7 bases, leaving 13 bases between them. The CDR3 runs 14 residues. The germline gives CDR1 MGHRA, CDR2 YSYEKL.